This T cell receptor beta chain came from a study of human T cells and chemical hapten exposure. Study summary: Subjects had 2% DPC placed on 2 cm by 2 cm of upper inner arm skin for sensitization.

The time point was: patch test 1, 2 weeks after DPC sensitization. Stated treatment: therapeutic diphenylcyclopropenone sensitization with weekly scalp DPC. TCRdb fed the RACE reads into MiXCR, producing one record per CDR3 protein. The table has some 340,000 distinct CDR3 sequences, under 8% seen once. Points from the study as a whole: Expanded TCRs clustered into significantly more large CDR3 similarity groups than controls, the analysis revealed.

V was cut by 1 base and J by 10 bases, with 11 bases left in between. The CDR3 covers 12 residues. CDR1 and CDR2 from the germline V gene are SGHKS and YYEKEE (reference sequence). As to this clonotype: Its target is unknown.

The clonotype was recovered from a woman younger than 30 with alopecia areata. Some clones in this sample may be carry-over from other donors' samples. The chain couples TRBV5-5 to TRBJ1-1; D unclear. The material sequenced was whole blood, taken in connection with sensitization to the hapten diphenylcyclopropenone (DPC). The CDR3 DNA reads TGTGCCAGCAGCTTGACCGGGGATACAGCTTTCTTT. This sequence encodes CASSLTGDTAFF. The full variable domain, in which reference TRBV5-5 and TRBJ1-1 provide the parts outside the CDR3, is DAGVTQSPTHLIKTRGQQVTLRCSPISGHKSVSWYQQVLGQGPQFIFQYYEKEERGRGNFPDRFSARQFPNYSSELNVNALLLGDSALYLCASSLTGDTAFFGQGTRLTVV.